This record looks at one TCR beta chain sequence and its context. The CDR3 totals 15 residues. V trimming: 0 bases; J trimming: 3 bases; junction bases outside the gene matches: 5. Per germline, CDR1 SGHRS and CDR2 YFSETQ. The sample is drawn from a study of OX40 agonist ivuxolimab in advanced cancers. Study summary: Patients were dosed intravenously with ivuxolimab at 0.01 to 10 mg/kg every 2 weeks.

Here immunoSEQ multiplex PCR was the method, and the copy in TCRdb shows in-frame clones only, minus some. Of some 44,000 clones in the sample, less than 90% were seen once. The V call is TRBV5-1, the J call TRBJ2-5, with 7 positions matching TRBD2. This specimen consisted of CD4+ or CD8+ T cells sorted from blood, obtained in a trial of the OX40 agonist ivuxolimab. This TCR derives from an adult with an advanced solid tumor such as melanoma, head and neck, liver or kidney cancer. DNA for the CDR3: TGCGCCAGCAGCTTGGCCGGCAGCGGGGAAGAGACCCAGTACTTC. Translation: CASSLAGSGEETQYF.